What follows are 24 T cell receptor beta chains derived from one specimen sequenced in a study of vaccination effects on CD4 cells after COVID-19. Profiled with immunoSEQ multiplex PCR; TCRdb holds only in-frame clones, not every one. Altogether fewer than 40,000 clones are present, approximately 84% being singletons, with the ten largest covering less than 2%. Antigen-specific CD4+ T cell clonotypes were called by their expansion after viral peptide-pool culture in ViraFEST. It was after 10 days of culture that CD4+ T cells were isolated. Either the BNT162b2 or mRNA-1273 vaccine was given to participants in two doses. Their antigen targets remain unknown. Sequenced material: CD4+ T cells from PBMCs cultured with HCoV-NL63 spike peptides, taken after COVID-19 vaccination. The receptors come from a human donor who received a COVID-19 vaccine. Some clones in this sample may be carry-over from other donors' samples.

The chain carries TRBV11-1 and TRBJ2-3; D is unresolved. Germline V lookup: CDR1 SGHAT, CDR2 FQDESV (reference sequence). The V gene lost 2 bases and the J gene lost 8 bases, with 8 bases spanning the gap. This CDR3 has 12 amino acids. The CDR3: CASSLNQVTQYF. CDR3 in DNA: TGTGCCAGCAGCTTAAATCAGGTTACGCAGTATTTT.

This chain uses TRBV7-2 with TRBJ2-1; TRBD1 matches 8 bases. J lost 6 bases, V lost 2 bases, and 3 bases had no gene match. Germline lookup yields CDR1 SGHTA and CDR2 FQGNSA. CDR3 size: 14 residues. The DNA for the CDR3 is TGTGCCAGCAGCTTACAGGGGGCCCGCAATGAGCAGTTCTTC. Encoded protein: CASSLQGARNEQFF. Based on the CDR3 plus reference TRBV7-2 and TRBJ2-1, the full variable domain is GAGVSQSPSNKVTEKGKDVELRCDPISGHTALYWYRQSLGQGLEFLIYFQGNSAPDKSGLPSDRFSAERTGGSVSTLTIQRTQQEDSAVYLCASSLQGARNEQFFGPGTRLTVL.

This clone was found a few times. This chain joins TRBV5-1 and TRBJ1-6, with TRBD1 identical over 8 bases. The CDR3 is made up of 15 amino acids. Germline assignment: CDR1 SGHRS and CDR2 YFSETQ. Trimming took 4 bases from V and 7 from J; bases not matched to a gene: 7. The CDR3 DNA follows: TGCGCCAGCAGCGGGAGGACAGGGCAAAATTCACCCCTCCACTTT. This gives the protein CASSGRTGQNSPLHF.

The chain combines TRBV7-8 with TRBJ2-7; the D is unclear. The CDR3 is 15 residues long. Germline values: CDR1 SGHVS, CDR2 FQNEAQ. Trimming stripped 2 bases from V and 2 bases from J, with 13 bases between. The CDR3 sequence is CASSLTNRAAYEQYV. The CDR3, as DNA: TGTGCCAGCAGCTTAACTAATCGGGCTGCCTACGAGCAGTACGTC.

The J gene is TRBJ2-6, the V gene TRBV4-1; D not resolved. The germline gives CDR1 MGHRA, CDR2 YSYEKL. Trimming stripped 0 bases from V and 0 bases from J, with 9 bases between. There are 17 residues in the CDR3. The CDR3 region is CASSQDYWASGANVLTF. The CDR3 bases are TGCGCCAGCAGCCAAGATTATTGGGCCTCTGGGGCCAACGTCCTGACTTTC.

This clone was detected only once. V gene TRBV5-1 combines with J gene TRBJ2-3; D is unresolved. There are 16 residues in the CDR3. The germline V gene encodes CDR1 SGHRS and CDR2 YFSETQ. V shed 2 bases and J shed 4 bases, with 17 bases lying between them. The CDR3 bases are TGCGCCAGCAGCTTACAAGCGAGGCCCGTGGCAGATACGCAGTATTTT. Encoded protein: CASSLQARPVADTQYF.

The rearrangement joins TRBV6-5 to TRBJ2-3; TRBD1 or TRBD2 may be the D gene (5 bases each). The CDR3 sequence is 13 residues long. V shed 6 bases and J shed 5 bases, with 12 bases lying between them. Germline CDR1 is MNHEY and CDR2 is SVGAGI. The CDR3 is CASRPGGLDTQYF. The CDR3 DNA reads as TGTGCCAGCAGACCTGGGGGATTAGATACGCAGTATTTT.

This rearrangement joins TRBV7-2 to TRBJ1-1; no reliable D call. Germline CDR1 SGHTA, CDR2 FQGNSA. V was clipped by 3 bases and J by 8 bases, with 7 bases between them. The CDR3 totals 11 residues. CDR3 nucleotides: TGTGCCAGCAGCTTTTTCCTCGAAGCTTTCTTT. This sequence encodes CASSFFLEAFF.

V usage is TRBV28 and J usage is TRBJ1-1; no definite D call. Trimming stripped 3 bases from V and 4 bases from J, with 9 bases between. Germline V gene sequence: CDR1 MDHEN, CDR2 SYDVKM. CDR3 length: 13 amino acids. The chain's CDR3 is CASSFKGRTEAFF. The CDR3 nucleotides read TGTGCCAGCAGTTTCAAGGGCCGCACTGAAGCTTTCTTT.

The chain links TRBV29-1 to TRBJ1-2; no clear D. Trimming took off 4 bases at V and 2 bases at J, with 11 bases between the two ends. CDR1 SQVTM and CDR2 ANQGSEA come from the germline V gene. This CDR3 spans 13 amino acids. The CDR3 sequence is CSVGGVQNYGYTF. In nucleotides, the CDR3 is TGCAGCGTTGGTGGGGTCCAGAACTATGGCTACACCTTC.

The V and J genes are TRBV7-8 and TRBJ1-5, with a possible D match to TRBD1 (5 bases). The CDR3 is made up of 15 amino acids. Germline CDR1 and CDR2: SGHVS and FQNEAQ. Trimming stripped 2 bases from V and 4 bases from J, with 12 bases between. CDR3 bases: TGTGCCAGCAGCTTAACGGGACTTGGGAATCAGCCCCAGCATTTT. Translated, it gives CASSLTGLGNQPQHF.

The chain joins TRBV19 to TRBJ1-5, with D possibly TRBD1 on 6 matching bases. Trimming pared 4 bases from V and 1 base from J, leaving 14 bases between. CDR3 size: 16 residues. The germline CDR1 and CDR2 sequences are LNHDA and SQIVND (reference sequence). This chain's CDR3 is CASSTWGGASNQPQHF. The CDR3 bases are TGTGCCAGTAGTACATGGGGGGGCGCAAGCAATCAGCCCCAGCATTTT.

The V gene is TRBV11-3, the J gene TRBJ1-1; 11 bases match TRBD1. The CDR3 extends over 14 amino acids. Germline V gives CDR1 SGHNT, CDR2 YENEEA. The V gene end was trimmed by 5 bases and the J gene end by 5 bases; junction bases not matched to a gene: 4. CDR3 in amino acids: CASSPDRGQTEAFF. CDR3 bases: TGTGCCAGCAGCCCGGACAGGGGGCAAACTGAAGCTTTCTTT.

The gene calls are TRBV5-1 and TRBJ2-3, with 8 bases lining up with TRBD1. Germline V gives CDR1 SGHRS, CDR2 YFSETQ. The CDR3 consists of 16 residues. The V segment lost 0 bases and the J segment 3 bases; nucleotides outside the gene matches: 6. The CDR3 DNA reads TGCGCCAGCAGCTTGGACGGACAGGGTGGGACAGATACGCAGTATTTT. It specifies CASSLDGQGGTDTQYF.

The chain is built from TRBV11-2 and TRBJ1-4, with D perhaps matching TRBD1 (6 bases). CDR3 length equals 11 residues. CDR1 SGHAT and CDR2 FQNNGV come from the germline V gene. V dropped 5 bases and J dropped 12 bases, with 10 bases sitting between them. CDR3 sequence reads: CASSEGGELFF. CDR3 sequence (DNA): TGTGCCAGCAGCGAAGGGGGGGAACTGTTTTTT.

Points on this clone: In the same sample, other DNA sequences code for this CDR3. This chain uses TRBV7-2 with TRBJ2-7; no reliable D call. From germline, CDR1 is SGHTA and CDR2 FQGNSA. Between the trimmed V and J ends, which lost 2 bases and 4 bases, there was a span of 6 bases. The CDR3 totals 12 residues. Here the CDR3 reads CASSLSGYEQYV. In nucleotides, the CDR3 is TGTGCCAGCAGCTTATCGGGTTACGAGCAGTACGTC.

The CDR3 is CASRLAPAEQYV. Here the CDR3 DNA reads TGTGCAAGTCGCTTAGCCCCCGCCGAGCAGTACGTC. The chain carries TRBV12-2 and TRBJ2-7. TRBV12-2 is an annotated pseudogene. The CDR3 has 12 amino acids.

The count of this clone is one. The chain has TRBV28 and TRBJ1-6; 7 nucleotides agree with TRBD1. Germline trimming cut 9 bases from V and 4 bases from J; bases unmatched to any gene: 6. The germline V gene has CDR1 MDHEN and CDR2 SYDVKM. CDR3 length equals 14 residues. This CDR3 is CASLQGLYNSPLHF. CDR3 coding DNA: TGTGCCAGTTTACAGGGGCTTTATAATTCACCCCTCCACTTT.

This clone was seen once. The J gene is TRBJ1-4, the V gene TRBV7-2, with 7 bases fitting TRBD1. The V gene end was trimmed by 5 bases and the J gene end by 4 bases; junction bases not matched to a gene: 13. The CDR3 extends over 17 amino acids. In germline, CDR1 is SGHTA, CDR2 FQGNSA. The CDR3 is CASSVSSGGIGNEKLFF. The CDR3 DNA is TGTGCCAGCAGCGTTTCTTCAGGGGGGATCGGTAATGAAAAACTGTTTTTT.

The chain recombines TRBV24-1 with TRBJ2-3; TRBD2 is a possible D gene (6 bases). V lost 6 bases to trimming and J lost 4 bases, with 19 bases between them. CDR3 size: 16 residues. Germline assignment: CDR1 KGHDR and CDR2 SFDVKD. The CDR3 spells CATSRTTGGTADTQYF. The CDR3 bases are TGTGCCACCAGTAGGACCACTGGGGGGACGGCAGATACGCAGTATTTT.

The chain joins TRBV20-1 to TRBJ1-2; D call uncertain. This CDR3 spans 12 amino acids. Between the trimmed V and J ends, which lost 3 bases and 0 bases, there was a span of 5 bases. Germline-derived CDR1 and CDR2 are DFQATT and SNEGSKA (reference sequence). CDR3 amino acids: CSASRANYGYTF. Written as DNA, the CDR3 is TGCAGTGCTAGTAGGGCTAACTATGGCTACACCTTC.

The CDR3 sequence: CASSGTVNSGNTIYF. CDR3 sequence (DNA): TGTGCCAGCAGCGGTACAGTCAACTCTGGAAACACCATATATTTT. The V and J genes are TRBV5-5 and TRBJ1-3; D remains unclear. The V end was cut by 4 bases, the J end by 0 bases, with 11 bases between. The length of the CDR3 is 15 residues. CDR1 and CDR2 from the germline V gene are SGHKS and YYEKEE (reference sequence).

This clone showed up just once. The V call is TRBV18, the J call TRBJ2-7; 7 positions agree with TRBD1. V lost 2 bases to trimming and J lost 9 bases; unmatched junction nucleotides: 7. CDR3 length equals 13 residues. CDR1 KGHSH and CDR2 LQKENI come from the germline V gene. CDR3 amino acids: CASSPGQGVGQYV. The CDR3 DNA follows: TGTGCCAGCTCACCAGGCCAGGGGGTAGGGCAGTACGTC.

The gene calls are TRBV7-9 and TRBJ2-1; weak D call: TRBD2 (7 bases). Germline CDR1 and CDR2: SEHNR and FQNEAQ (reference sequence). This CDR3 has 16 amino acids. V lost 5 bases and J 10 bases, leaving 24 bases between the germline ends. This CDR3 reads CASSKSGGAGVWEQFF. As DNA, the CDR3 is TGTGCCAGCAGCAAAAGTGGGGGGGCCGGGGTGTGGGAGCAGTTCTTC.